These T cell receptor beta chains were read from a single sample in a study of T cell responses to AZD1222 COVID-19 vaccine. Only in-frame clones appear in the TCRdb table, and some are missing; sequencing was by immunoSEQ multiplex PCR. The data contain approximately 190,000 clones, roughly 93% of them singletons. The sequenced sample was peripheral blood, obtained on day 0 of AZD1222 vaccination. The receptors derive from an adult in good health. Both conserved end residues are part of each CDR3. The D gene is left open where the match is weak. A row's size may be missing; if present it is once, few, many or a size class.

NA	TRBV27	NA	TRBJ1-1	CASTVSVEGHTEAFF	TGTGCCAGCACCGTAAGCGTTGAGGGACACACTGAAGCTTTCTTT
NA	TRBV7-6	NA	TRBJ2-7	CASSFAGDEQYF	TGTGCCAGCAGCTTCGCAGGGGATGAGCAGTACTTC
NA	TRBV5-1	NA	TRBJ1-1	CASSLGEVSANAAFF	TGCGCCAGCAGCTTGGGGGAGGTCAGCGCTAACGCGGCTTTCTTT
NA	TRBV19	NA	TRBJ1-2	CASSLGQPYGYTF	TGTGCCAGTAGCCTAGGACAACCTTATGGCTACACCTTC
NA	TRBV11-1	NA	TRBJ1-3	CASSLSDSGNTIYF	TGTGCCAGCAGCTTAAGTGACTCTGGAAACACCATATATTTT
TRBD1	TRBV7-9	NA	TRBJ1-2	CASSLGQGISYGYTF	TGTGCCAGCAGCTTAGGACAGGGTATCAGCTATGGCTACACCTTC
NA	TRBV19	NA	TRBJ1-1	CASSPQTAPEAFF	TGTGCCAGTAGCCCCCAGACAGCACCTGAAGCTTTCTTT
NA	TRBV6-1	NA	TRBJ1-5	CASSEAGGYNQPQHF	TGTGCCAGCAGTGAAGCGGGTGGCTACAATCAGCCCCAGCATTTT
TRBD2	TRBV27	NA	TRBJ2-5	CASRRTSGGAETQYF	TGTGCCAGCAGGAGGACTAGCGGTGGAGCGGAGACCCAGTACTTC
NA	TRBV2	NA	TRBJ2-7	CASSGTPVYEQYF	TGTGCCAGCAGTGGGACCCCGGTATACGAGCAGTACTTC
TRBD1	TRBV7-8	NA	TRBJ2-2	CASRNTGTATGELFF	TGTGCCAGCAGAAATACCGGGACAGCCACCGGGGAGCTGTTTTTT
TRBD1	TRBV9	NA	TRBJ1-4	CASTRQGATNEKLFF	TGTGCCAGCACTCGACAGGGGGCAACTAATGAAAAACTGTTTTTT
TRBD1	TRBV20-1	NA	TRBJ1-5	CSASKTGNQPQHF	TGCAGTGCTAGTAAGACAGGGAATCAGCCCCAGCATTTT
NA	TRBV5-1	NA	TRBJ1-1	CASQEVPNTEAFF	TGCGCCAGCCAAGAGGTCCCGAACACTGAAGCTTTCTTT
NA	TRBV6-4	NA	TRBJ2-2	CASSPSNTGELFF	TGTGCCAGCAGCCCCTCTAACACCGGGGAGCTGTTTTTT
NA	TRBV5-5	NA	TRBJ1-3	CASSGGQHGNTIYF	TGTGCCAGCAGCGGCGGACAGCATGGAAACACCATATATTTT
NA	TRBV3-1/TRBV3-2	once	TRBJ1-3	CASSQEGRGFSSGNTIYF	TGTGCCAGCAGCCAAGAAGGTCGAGGATTTTCCTCTGGAAACACCATATATTTT
TRBD1	TRBV28	NA	TRBJ2-7	CASSLAGTGQYF	TGTGCCAGCAGTTTGGCCGGGACAGGGCAGTACTTC
NA	TRBV7-2	NA	TRBJ1-1	CASEGPLNTEAFF	TGTGCCAGCGAAGGCCCCTTGAACACTGAAGCTTTCTTT
TRBD1	TRBV27	NA	TRBJ1-2	CASSSLDRVNYGYTF	TGTGCCAGCAGTTCCCTCGACAGGGTAAACTATGGCTACACCTTC
TRBD1	TRBV6-9	NA	TRBJ1-4	CASSYPTPGSGGVEEKLFF	TGTGCCAGCAGTTACCCTACCCCGGGGTCAGGGGGCGTTGAGGAAAAACTGTTTTTT
NA	TRBV6-2/TRBV6-3	NA	TRBJ1-2	CASSAWGGLRNYGYTF	TGTGCCAGCAGCGCCTGGGGGGGTCTAAGGAACTATGGCTACACCTTC
TRBD2	TRBV11-3	few	TRBJ2-7	CASSLEMVGTSGSYEQYF	TGTGCCAGCAGCTTAGAAATGGTCGGGACTAGCGGCTCCTACGAGCAGTACTTC
NA	TRBV11-2	NA	TRBJ1-2	CASSHIKLGIGYTF	TGTGCCAGCAGCCACATTAAGCTCGGGATTGGCTACACCTTC
TRBD2	TRBV5-1	NA	TRBJ2-3	CASSLELASTDTQYF	TGCGCCAGCAGCTTGGAACTAGCGAGCACAGATACGCAGTATTTT
TRBD1	TRBV5-1	NA	TRBJ2-3	CASSPWTGQGLDTQYF	TGCGCCAGCAGCCCGTGGACAGGGCAGGGGTTAGATACGCAGTATTTT
NA	TRBV9	NA	TRBJ1-1	CASSNRDASTEAFF	TGTGCCAGCAGCAACCGGGACGCTAGCACTGAAGCTTTCTTT
NA	TRBV21-1	once	TRBJ2-5	CASSSRTSGSGGETQYF	TGTGCCAGCAGCAGCCGGACTAGCGGGAGCGGCGGGGAGACCCAGTACTTC
NA	TRBV5-6	NA	TRBJ1-2	CASSLVPGAGGYTF	TGTGCCAGCAGCTTGGTACCGGGGGCAGGTGGCTACACCTTC
NA	TRBV9	NA	TRBJ1-2	CASTRSAERGHYGYTF	TGTGCCAGCACCCGTTCTGCAGAAAGGGGTCACTATGGCTACACCTTC
TRBD1	TRBV18	NA	TRBJ1-5	CASSPGTDSNQPQHF	TGTGCCAGCTCACCGGGGACAGATAGCAATCAGCCCCAGCATTTT
NA	TRBV18	NA	TRBJ2-7	CASSPQRSYEQYF	TGTGCCAGCTCACCACAACGGTCCTACGAGCAGTACTTC
NA	TRBV5-5	NA	TRBJ1-1	CASSFWSVNTEAFF	TGTGCCAGCAGCTTTTGGTCAGTGAACACTGAAGCTTTCTTT
NA	TRBV7-2	NA	TRBJ2-7	CASSLPVGNEQYF	TGTGCCAGCAGCCTCCCGGTAGGAAACGAGCAGTACTTC
NA	TRBV5-1	NA	TRBJ2-1	CASSRTVGSYNEQFF	TGCGCCAGCAGCCGGACGGTGGGGTCCTACAATGAGCAGTTCTTC
NA	TRBV7-9	NA	TRBJ2-7	CASSPPPASEQYF	TGTGCCAGCAGCCCCCCCCCAGCCTCCGAGCAGTACTTC
NA	TRBV7-9	few	TRBJ1-5	CASSKVGAAWNNQPQHF	TGTGCCAGCAGCAAGGTAGGCGCGGCCTGGAACAATCAGCCCCAGCATTTT
NA	TRBV11-2	NA	TRBJ2-3	CASSEAEQVQYF	TGTGCCAGCAGCGAAGCGGAACAGGTTCAGTATTTT
TRBD1	TRBV2	NA	TRBJ1-6	CASRGRQGSAGYNSPLHF	TGTGCCAGCAGGGGGAGACAGGGATCGGCAGGGTATAATTCACCCCTCCACTTT
NA	TRBV7-3	NA	TRBJ1-1	CASSLIGGNTEAFF	TGTGCCAGCAGCTTAATAGGAGGGAACACTGAAGCTTTCTTT
NA	TRBV5-5	NA	TRBJ1-6	CASSLVIRASSYNSPLHF	TGTGCCAGCAGCTTGGTGATCAGGGCTAGCTCCTATAATTCACCCCTCCACTTT
NA	TRBV9	NA	TRBJ1-2	CASSVEGSHGYTF	TGTGCCAGCAGCGTAGAGGGGTCTCATGGCTACACCTTC
TRBD2	TRBV2	NA	TRBJ2-1	CASKLGLAGFGEQFF	TGTGCCAGCAAACTGGGACTAGCGGGATTCGGTGAGCAGTTCTTC
TRBD1	TRBV5-1	NA	TRBJ1-1	CASSPLGTGGADVEAFF	TGCGCCAGCAGCCCCCTAGGGACAGGGGGCGCCGACGTTGAAGCTTTCTTT
NA	TRBV19	NA	TRBJ2-7	CASSQTATYEQYF	TGTGCCAGTAGTCAGACTGCTACCTACGAGCAGTACTTC
TRBD1	TRBV2	NA	TRBJ2-2	CASRDRDNTGELFF	TGTGCCAGCAGGGACAGGGACAACACCGGGGAGCTGTTTTTT
TRBD1	TRBV7-9	NA	TRBJ1-1	CASSFLDRAGEAFF	TGTGCCAGCAGCTTTCTGGACAGGGCGGGTGAAGCTTTCTTT
NA	TRBV12-5	NA	TRBJ2-3	CASGSGSSTDTQYF	TGTGCTAGTGGGTCTGGGAGTTCCACAGATACGCAGTATTTT